This T cell receptor (beta chain) was documented in a study of read filtering for tumor transcriptome and immune sequencing. Molecular barcoded adaptors covering alpha/delta and beta/gamma chains were used on approximately 400 ng RNA. Each CDR3 protein is one row after TCRdb ran MiXCR on the reads. The sample has about 86,000 distinct CDR3 sequences; around an eighth are singletons. CDR1 SGHNT and CDR2 YENEEA come from the germline V gene. This CDR3 spans 16 amino acids. V was pared by 6 bases and J by 4 bases, with 6 bases of the junction left unmatched. This sequence was found in a donor over 35 with multiple myeloma. The chain couples TRBV11-3 to TRBJ2-1, with 13 bases lining up with TRBD2. The source material was a population of CD138-negative cells sorted from bone marrow. CDR3 coding DNA: TGTGCCAGCAGACCCCCGGGACTAGCGGGGTACAATGAGCAGTTCTTC. This encodes CASRPPGLAGYNEQFF.